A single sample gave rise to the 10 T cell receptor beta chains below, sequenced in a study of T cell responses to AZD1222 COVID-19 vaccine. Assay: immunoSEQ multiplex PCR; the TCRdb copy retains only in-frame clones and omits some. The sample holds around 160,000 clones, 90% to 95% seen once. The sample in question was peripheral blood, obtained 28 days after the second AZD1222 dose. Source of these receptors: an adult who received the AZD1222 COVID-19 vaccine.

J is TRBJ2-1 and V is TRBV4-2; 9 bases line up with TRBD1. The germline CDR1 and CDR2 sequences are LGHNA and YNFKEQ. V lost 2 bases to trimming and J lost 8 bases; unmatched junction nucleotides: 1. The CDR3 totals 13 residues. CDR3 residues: CASSQWTGDEQFF. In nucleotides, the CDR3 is TGTGCCAGCAGCCAATGGACAGGGGATGAGCAGTTCTTC.

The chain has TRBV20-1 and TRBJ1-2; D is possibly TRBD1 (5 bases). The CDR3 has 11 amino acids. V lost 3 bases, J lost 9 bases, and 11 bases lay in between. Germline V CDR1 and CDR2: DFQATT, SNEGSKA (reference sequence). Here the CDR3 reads CSARSGSRYTF. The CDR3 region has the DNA TGCAGTGCTAGGTCAGGGTCTCGCTACACCTTC.

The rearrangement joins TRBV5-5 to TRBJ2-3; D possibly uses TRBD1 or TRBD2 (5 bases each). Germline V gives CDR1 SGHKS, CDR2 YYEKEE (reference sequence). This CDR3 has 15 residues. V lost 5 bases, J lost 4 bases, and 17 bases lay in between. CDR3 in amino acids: CASSAAPRDADTQYF. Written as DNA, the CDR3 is TGTGCCAGCAGTGCAGCTCCCAGGGACGCAGATACGCAGTATTTT.

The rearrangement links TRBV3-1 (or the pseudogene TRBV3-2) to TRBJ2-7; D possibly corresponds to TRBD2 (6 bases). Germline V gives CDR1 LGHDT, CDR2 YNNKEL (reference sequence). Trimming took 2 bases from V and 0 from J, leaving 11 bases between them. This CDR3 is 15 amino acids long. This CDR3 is CASSQSPTSSYEQYF. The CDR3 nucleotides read TGTGCCAGCAGCCAATCACCGACTAGCTCCTACGAGCAGTACTTC.

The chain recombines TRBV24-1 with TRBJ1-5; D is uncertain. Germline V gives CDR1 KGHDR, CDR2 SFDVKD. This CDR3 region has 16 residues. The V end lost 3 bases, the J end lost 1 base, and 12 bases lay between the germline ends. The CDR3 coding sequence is TGTGCCACCAGTGATAGCCACTTCGCAAGCAATCAGCCCCAGCATTTT. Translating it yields CATSDSHFASNQPQHF.

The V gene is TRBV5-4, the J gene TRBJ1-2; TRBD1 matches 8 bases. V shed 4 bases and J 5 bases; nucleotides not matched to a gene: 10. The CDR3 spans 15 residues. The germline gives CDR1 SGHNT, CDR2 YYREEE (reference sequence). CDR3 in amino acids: CASSPVDGQGYGYTF. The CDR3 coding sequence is TGTGCCAGCAGCCCGGTCGACGGACAGGGATATGGCTACACCTTC.

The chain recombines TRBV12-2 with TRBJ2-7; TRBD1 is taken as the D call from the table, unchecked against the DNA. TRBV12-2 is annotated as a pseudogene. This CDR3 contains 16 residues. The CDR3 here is CASRSQTGPSGYEQYF. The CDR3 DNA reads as TGTGCAAGTCGCTCTCAGACAGGGCCCTCGGGGTACGAGCAGTACTTC.

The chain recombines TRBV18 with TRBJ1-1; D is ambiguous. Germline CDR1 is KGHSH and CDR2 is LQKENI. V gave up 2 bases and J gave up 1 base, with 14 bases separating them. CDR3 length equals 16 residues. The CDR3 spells CASSPNSGLGNTEAFF. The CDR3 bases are TGTGCCAGCTCACCAAACTCGGGGTTGGGGAACACTGAAGCTTTCTTT.

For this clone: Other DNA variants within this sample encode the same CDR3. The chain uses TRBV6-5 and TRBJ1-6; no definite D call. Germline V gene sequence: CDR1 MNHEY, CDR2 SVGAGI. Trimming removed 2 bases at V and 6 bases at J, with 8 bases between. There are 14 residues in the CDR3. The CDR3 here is CASSYGSSNSPLHF. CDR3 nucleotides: TGTGCCAGCAGTTACGGCAGCAGTAATTCACCCCTCCACTTT.

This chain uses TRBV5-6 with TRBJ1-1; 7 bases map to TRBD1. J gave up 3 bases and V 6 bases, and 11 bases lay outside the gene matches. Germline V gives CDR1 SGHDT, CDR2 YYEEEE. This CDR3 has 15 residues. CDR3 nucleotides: TGTGCCAGCACCAATGCGGGACAGACGTACACTGAAGCTTTCTTT. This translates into CASTNAGQTYTEAFF.